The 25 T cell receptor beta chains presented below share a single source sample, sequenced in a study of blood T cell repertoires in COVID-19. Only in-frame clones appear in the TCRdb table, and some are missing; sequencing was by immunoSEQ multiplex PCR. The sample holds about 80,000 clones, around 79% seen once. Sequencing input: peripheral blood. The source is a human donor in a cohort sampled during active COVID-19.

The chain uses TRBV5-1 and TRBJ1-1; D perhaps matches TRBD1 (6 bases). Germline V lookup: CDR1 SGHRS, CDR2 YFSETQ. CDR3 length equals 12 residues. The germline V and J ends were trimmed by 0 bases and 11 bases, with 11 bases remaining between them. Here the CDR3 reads CASSLGQGWAFF. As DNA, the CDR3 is TGCGCCAGCAGCTTGGGGCAGGGGTGGGCTTTCTTT. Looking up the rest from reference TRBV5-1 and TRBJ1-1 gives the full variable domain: KAGVTQTPRYLIKTRGQQVTLSCSPISGHRSVSWYQQTPGQGLQFLFEYFSETQRNKGNFPGRFSGRQFSNSRSEMNVSTLELGDSALYLCASSLGQGWAFFGQGTRLTVV.

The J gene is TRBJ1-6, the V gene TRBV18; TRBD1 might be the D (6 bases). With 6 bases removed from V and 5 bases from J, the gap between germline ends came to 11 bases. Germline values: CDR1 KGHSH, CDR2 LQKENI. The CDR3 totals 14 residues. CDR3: CASSPGHHNSPLHF. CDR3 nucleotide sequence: TGTGCCAGCTCCCCGGGACACCATAATTCACCCCTCCACTTT.

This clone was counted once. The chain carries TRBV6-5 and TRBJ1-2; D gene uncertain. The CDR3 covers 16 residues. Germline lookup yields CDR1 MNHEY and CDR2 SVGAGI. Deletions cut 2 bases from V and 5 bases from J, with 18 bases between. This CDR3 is CASSYVPGRGAYGYTF. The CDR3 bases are TGTGCCAGCAGTTACGTCCCGGGCCGGGGAGCTTATGGCTACACCTTC.

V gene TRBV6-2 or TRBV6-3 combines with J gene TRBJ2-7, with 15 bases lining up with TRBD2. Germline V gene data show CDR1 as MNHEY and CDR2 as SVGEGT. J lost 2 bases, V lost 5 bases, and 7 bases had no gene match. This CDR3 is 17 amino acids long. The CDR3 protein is CASSLPGLAGGTYEQYV. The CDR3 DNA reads TGTGCCAGCAGTCTTCCGGGACTAGCGGGAGGTACCTACGAGCAGTACGTC.

The CDR3 spells CATKRTGLTTDTQYF. DNA of the CDR3: TGTGCCACTAAACGGACAGGCCTCACTACAGATACGCAGTATTTT. V usage is TRBV24-1 and J usage is TRBJ2-3; TRBD1 matches at 7 bases. The V and J ends lost 10 bases and 3 bases, in that order; junction bases with no gene match: 12. This CDR3 region has 15 residues. Germline V gene data show CDR1 as KGHDR and CDR2 as SFDVKD.

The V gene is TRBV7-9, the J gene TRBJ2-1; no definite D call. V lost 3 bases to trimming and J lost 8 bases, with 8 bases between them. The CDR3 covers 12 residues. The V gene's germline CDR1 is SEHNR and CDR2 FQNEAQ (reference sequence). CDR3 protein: CASSFSLDEQFF. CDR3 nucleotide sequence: TGTGCCAGCAGCTTTAGCTTGGATGAGCAGTTCTTC. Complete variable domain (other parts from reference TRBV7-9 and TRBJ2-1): DTGVSQNPRHKITKRGQNVTFRCDPISEHNRLYWYRQTLGQGPEFLTYFQNEAQLEKSRLLSDRFSAERPKGSFSTLEIQRTEQGDSAMYLCASSFSLDEQFFGPGTRLTVL.

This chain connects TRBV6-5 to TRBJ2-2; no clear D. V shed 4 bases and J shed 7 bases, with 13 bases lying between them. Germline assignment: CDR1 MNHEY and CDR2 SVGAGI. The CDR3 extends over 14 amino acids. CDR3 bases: TGTGCCAGCAGTTTCAGAGATTCTAGCGGGGAGCTGTTTTTT. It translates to CASSFRDSSGELFF.

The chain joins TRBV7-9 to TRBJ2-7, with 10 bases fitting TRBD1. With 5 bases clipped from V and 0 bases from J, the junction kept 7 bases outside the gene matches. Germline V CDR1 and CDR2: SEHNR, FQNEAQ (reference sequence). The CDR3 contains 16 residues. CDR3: CASSQSGQGISYEQYV. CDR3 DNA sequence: TGTGCCAGCAGCCAATCGGGACAGGGGATCTCCTACGAGCAGTACGTC.

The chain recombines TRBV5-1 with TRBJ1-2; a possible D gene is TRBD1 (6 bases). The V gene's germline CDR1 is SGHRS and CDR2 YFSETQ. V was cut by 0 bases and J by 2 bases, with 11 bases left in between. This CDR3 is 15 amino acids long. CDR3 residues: CASSLAPQGNYGYTF. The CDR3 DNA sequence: TGCGCCAGCAGCTTGGCACCACAGGGCAACTATGGCTACACCTTC. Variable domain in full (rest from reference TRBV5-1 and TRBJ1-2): KAGVTQTPRYLIKTRGQQVTLSCSPISGHRSVSWYQQTPGQGLQFLFEYFSETQRNKGNFPGRFSGRQFSNSRSEMNVSTLELGDSALYLCASSLAPQGNYGYTFGSGTRLTVV.

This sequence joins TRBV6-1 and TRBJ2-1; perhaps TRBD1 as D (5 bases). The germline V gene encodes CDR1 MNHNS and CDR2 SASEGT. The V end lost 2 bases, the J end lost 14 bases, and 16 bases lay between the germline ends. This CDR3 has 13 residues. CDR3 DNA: TGTGCCAGCAGTGAAACACGTGCCAGGGCGAAGTTCTTC. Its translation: CASSETRARAKFF.

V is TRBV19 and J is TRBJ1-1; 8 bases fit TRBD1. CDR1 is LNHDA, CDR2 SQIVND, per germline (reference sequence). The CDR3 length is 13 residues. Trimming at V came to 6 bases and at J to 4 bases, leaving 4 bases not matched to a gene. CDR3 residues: CASSRTGFTEAFF. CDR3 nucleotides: TGTGCCAGTAGCAGGACAGGGTTCACTGAAGCTTTCTTT.

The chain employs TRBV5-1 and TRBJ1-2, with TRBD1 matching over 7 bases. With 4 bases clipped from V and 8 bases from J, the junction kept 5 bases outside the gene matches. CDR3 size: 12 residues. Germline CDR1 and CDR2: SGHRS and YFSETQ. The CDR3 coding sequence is TGCGCCAGCAGCGCCGACAGGGTCGGCTACACCTTC. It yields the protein CASSADRVGYTF.

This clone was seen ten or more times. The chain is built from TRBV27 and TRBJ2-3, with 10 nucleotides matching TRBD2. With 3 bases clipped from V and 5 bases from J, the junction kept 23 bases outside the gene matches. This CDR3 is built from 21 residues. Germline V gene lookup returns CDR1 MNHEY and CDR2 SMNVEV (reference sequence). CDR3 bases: TGTGCCAGCAGTTTTATCAGGCTAGCGGGAGTCTTGGCGGATGGGGGAGATACGCAGTATTTT. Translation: CASSFIRLAGVLADGGDTQYF.

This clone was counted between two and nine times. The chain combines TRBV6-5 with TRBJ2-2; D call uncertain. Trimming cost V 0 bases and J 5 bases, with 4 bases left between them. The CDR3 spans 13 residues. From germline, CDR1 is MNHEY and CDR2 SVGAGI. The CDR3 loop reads CASSYSRTGELFF. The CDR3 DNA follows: TGTGCCAGCAGTTACTCGCGGACCGGGGAGCTGTTTTTT.

The CDR3 is CASSPRTGGTDTQYF. The CDR3 coding sequence is TGTGCCAGCAGCCCGAGGACAGGGGGCACAGATACGCAGTATTTT. This chain uses TRBV3-1 (or the pseudogene TRBV3-2) with TRBJ2-3, with 9 bases identical to TRBD1. The germline V gene has CDR1 LGHDT and CDR2 YNNKEL (reference sequence). This CDR3 has 15 amino acids. V was pared by 4 bases and J by 1 base, with 3 bases of the junction left unmatched.

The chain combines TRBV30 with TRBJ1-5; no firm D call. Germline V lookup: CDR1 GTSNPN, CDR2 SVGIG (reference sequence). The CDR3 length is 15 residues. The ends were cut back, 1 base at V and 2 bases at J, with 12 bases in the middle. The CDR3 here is CAWSGGVRGNQPQHF. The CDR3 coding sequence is TGTGCCTGGAGTGGCGGGGTGAGGGGCAATCAGCCCCAGCATTTT.

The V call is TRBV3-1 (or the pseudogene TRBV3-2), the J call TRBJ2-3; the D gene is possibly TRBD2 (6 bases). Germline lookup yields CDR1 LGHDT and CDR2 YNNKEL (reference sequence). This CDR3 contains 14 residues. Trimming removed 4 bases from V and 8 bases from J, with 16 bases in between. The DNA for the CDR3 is TGTGCCAGCAGCCCAAGCGGCCTGGGGGGTACGCAGTATTTT. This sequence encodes CASSPSGLGGTQYF.

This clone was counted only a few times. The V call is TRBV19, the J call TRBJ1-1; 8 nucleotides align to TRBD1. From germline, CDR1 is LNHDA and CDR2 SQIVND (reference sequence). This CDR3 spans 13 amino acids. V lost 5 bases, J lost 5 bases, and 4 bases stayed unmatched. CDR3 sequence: CASSQGARTEAFF. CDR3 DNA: TGTGCCAGTAGTCAGGGGGCGAGGACTGAAGCTTTCTTT.

This chain's CDR3 is CASSLVSSGRISSYNEQFF. As DNA, the CDR3 is TGCGCCAGCAGCTTGGTTTCTAGCGGGAGGATAAGCTCCTACAATGAGCAGTTCTTC. The chain employs TRBV5-1 and TRBJ2-1, with TRBD2 matching over 11 bases. Germline CDR1 is SGHRS and CDR2 is YFSETQ. J gave up 0 bases and V 0 bases, and 8 bases lay outside the gene matches. This CDR3 contains 19 residues.

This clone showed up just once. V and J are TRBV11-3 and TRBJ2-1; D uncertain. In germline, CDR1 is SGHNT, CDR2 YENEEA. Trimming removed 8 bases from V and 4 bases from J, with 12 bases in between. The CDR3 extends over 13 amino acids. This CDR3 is CASGSGQYNEQFF. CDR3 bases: TGTGCCAGCGGGTCAGGCCAATACAATGAGCAGTTCTTC. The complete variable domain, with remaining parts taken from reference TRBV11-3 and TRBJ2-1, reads EAGVVQSPRYKIIEKKQPVAFWCNPISGHNTLYWYLQNLGQGPELLIRYENEEAVDDSQLPKDRFSAERLKGVDSTLKIQPAELGDSAVYLCASGSGQYNEQFFGPGTRLTVL.

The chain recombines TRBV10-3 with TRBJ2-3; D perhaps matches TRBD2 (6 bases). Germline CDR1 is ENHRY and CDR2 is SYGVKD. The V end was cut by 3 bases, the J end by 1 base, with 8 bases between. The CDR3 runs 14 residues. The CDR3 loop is CAISDGEGTDTQYF. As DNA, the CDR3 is TGTGCCATCAGTGACGGGGAGGGCACAGATACGCAGTATTTT.

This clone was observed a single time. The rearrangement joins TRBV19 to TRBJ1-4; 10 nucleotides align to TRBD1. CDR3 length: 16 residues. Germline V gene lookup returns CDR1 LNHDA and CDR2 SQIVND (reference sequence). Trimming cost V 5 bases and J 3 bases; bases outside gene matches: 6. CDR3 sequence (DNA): TGTGCCAGTAGTTTGCTCGGGACAGGGGCTAATGAAAAACTGTTTTTT. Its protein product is CASSLLGTGANEKLFF. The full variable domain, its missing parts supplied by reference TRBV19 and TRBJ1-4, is DGGITQSPKYLFRKEGQNVTLSCEQNLNHDAMYWYRQDPGQGLRLIYYSQIVNDFQKGDIAEGYSVSREKKESFPLTVTSAQKNPTAFYLCASSLLGTGANEKLFFGSGTQLSVL.

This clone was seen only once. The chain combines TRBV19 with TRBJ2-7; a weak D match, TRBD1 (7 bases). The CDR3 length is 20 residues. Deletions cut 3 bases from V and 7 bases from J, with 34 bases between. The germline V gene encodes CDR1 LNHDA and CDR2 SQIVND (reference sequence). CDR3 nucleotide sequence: TGTGCCAGTAGTATCAGGGGACCAACCAAGGGGGCCGGGGACTCGGAGGAGCAGTACGTC. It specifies CASSIRGPTKGAGDSEEQYV.

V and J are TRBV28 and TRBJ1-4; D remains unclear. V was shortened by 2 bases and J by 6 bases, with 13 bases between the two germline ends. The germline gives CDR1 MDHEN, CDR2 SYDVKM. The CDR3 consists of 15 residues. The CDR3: CASSLGVQRYEKLFF. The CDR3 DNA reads TGTGCCAGCAGTTTAGGTGTGCAGCGTTATGAAAAACTGTTTTTT.

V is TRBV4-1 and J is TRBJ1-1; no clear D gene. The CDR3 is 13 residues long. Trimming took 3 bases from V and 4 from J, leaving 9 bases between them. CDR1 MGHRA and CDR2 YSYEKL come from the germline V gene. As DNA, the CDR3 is TGCGCCAGCAGCCAGGGTGCGGTCACTGAAGCTTTCTTT. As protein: CASSQGAVTEAFF.